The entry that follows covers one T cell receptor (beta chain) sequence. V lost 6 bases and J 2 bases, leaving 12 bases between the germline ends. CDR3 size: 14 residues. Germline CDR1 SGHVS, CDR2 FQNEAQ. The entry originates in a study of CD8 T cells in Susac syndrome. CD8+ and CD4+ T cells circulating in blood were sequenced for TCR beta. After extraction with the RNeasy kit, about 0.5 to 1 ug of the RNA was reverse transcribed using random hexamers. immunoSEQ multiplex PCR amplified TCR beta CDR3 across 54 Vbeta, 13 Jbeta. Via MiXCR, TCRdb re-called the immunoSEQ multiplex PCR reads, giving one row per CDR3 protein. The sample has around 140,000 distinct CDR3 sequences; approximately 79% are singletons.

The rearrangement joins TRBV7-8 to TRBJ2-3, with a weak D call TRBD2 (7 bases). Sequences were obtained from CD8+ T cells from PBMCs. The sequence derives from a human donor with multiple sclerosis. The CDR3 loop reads CASRGGGSTDTQYF. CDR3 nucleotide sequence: TGTGCCAGCAGGGGCGGGGGCTCCACAGATACGCAGTATTTT.